This T cell receptor (beta chain) was retrieved from a study of STAT5B mutations in CD4+ large granular lymphocyte leukemia. This CDR3 comprises 13 residues. Germline CDR1 is SGHRS and CDR2 is YFSETQ. V lost 4 bases to trimming and J lost 8 bases; unmatched junction nucleotides: 4. Measured with immunoSEQ multiplex PCR; TCRdb has only the in-frame clones, and not every one. The sample has around 30,000 clones, just under 85% seen once. The V and J genes are TRBV5-1 and TRBJ2-2; TRBD1 aligns across 8 bases. The receptor comes from a human donor in good health. Input material: CD4+ T cells from blood buffy coats. The CDR3 DNA follows: TGCGCCAGCAGCACGACAGGGGAGGGGGAGCTGTTTTTT. Protein sequence: CASSTTGEGELFF.